Each of the 13 T cell receptor beta chains below was sequenced from the same sample in a study of blood T cell repertoires in COVID-19. TCRdb's table, derived via immunoSEQ multiplex PCR, lists solely in-frame clones and lacks some. The data hold about 170,000 clones, with approximately 85% observed a single time. Sequenced material: peripheral blood. The receptor set was obtained from a man older than 75 with COVID-19, enrolled during active disease.

The rearrangement joins TRBV2 to TRBJ1-6; tentative D call: TRBD1 (6 bases). This CDR3 is built from 12 residues. V gave up 8 bases and J gave up 5 bases, with 7 bases separating them. Germline-derived CDR1 and CDR2 are SNHLY and FYNNEI. The CDR3: CASGQNNSPLHF. CDR3 in DNA: TGTGCCAGCGGACAGAATAATTCACCCCTCCACTTT. Using reference TRBV2 and TRBJ1-6 for the parts outside the CDR3, the full variable domain is EPEVTQTPSHQVTQMGQEVILRCVPISNHLYFYWYRQILGQKVEFLVSFYNNEISEKSEIFDDQFSVERPDGSNFTLKIRSTKLEDSAMYFCASGQNNSPLHFGNGTRLTVT.

V gene TRBV7-9 combines with J gene TRBJ1-4, with 8 nucleotides matching TRBD1. The CDR3 contains 16 residues. CDR1 is SEHNR, CDR2 FQNEAQ, per germline (reference sequence). The junction had 10 bases not matched to a gene; V was cut back by 2 bases and J by 8 bases. The chain's CDR3 is CASSLRGTGLSEKLFF. The CDR3, as DNA: TGTGCCAGCAGCTTAAGGGGGACAGGCCTTAGCGAAAAACTGTTTTTT. Supplemented by reference TRBV7-9 and TRBJ1-4, the full variable domain reads DTGVSQNPRHKITKRGQNVTFRCDPISEHNRLYWYRQTLGQGPEFLTYFQNEAQLEKSRLLSDRFSAERPKGSFSTLEIQRTEQGDSAMYLCASSLRGTGLSEKLFFGSGTQLSVL.

This rearrangement joins TRBV10-3 to TRBJ2-7, with TRBD1 as a possible D gene (6 bases). The CDR3 has 15 residues. The V end lost 2 bases, the J end lost 2 bases, and 13 bases lay between the germline ends. The germline V gene encodes CDR1 ENHRY and CDR2 SYGVKD. CDR3 DNA: TGTGCCATCAGTGAGCGCAGGGGCCAGACCTACGAGCAGTACTTC. The encoded protein is CAISERRGQTYEQYF.

This clone was counted once. This sequence joins TRBV6-1 and TRBJ1-5; TRBD1 agrees at 7 bases. Per the germline V gene, CDR1 is MNHNS and CDR2 is SASEGT. The CDR3 has 13 amino acids. V shed 1 base, J shed 10 bases, and the junction held 4 bases outside the gene matches. The CDR3: CASSEEQGGPQHF. DNA for the CDR3: TGTGCCAGCAGTGAAGAACAAGGGGGCCCCCAGCATTTT.

The rearrangement joins TRBV5-8 to TRBJ2-2; tentatively, D is TRBD1 (5 bases). CDR3 length: 14 residues. The germline CDR1 and CDR2 sequences are SGHTS and YDEGEE. Trimming removed 5 bases from V and 4 bases from J, with 12 bases in between. The CDR3 protein is CASRILGVTGELFF. The CDR3 coding sequence is TGTGCCAGCAGGATTCTAGGGGTCACCGGGGAGCTGTTTTTT.

The chain has TRBV7-6 and TRBJ1-5; D unresolved. From germline, CDR1 is SGHVS and CDR2 FNYEAQ. V was shortened by 1 base and J by 0 bases, with 4 bases between the two germline ends. The CDR3 has 14 amino acids. DNA for the CDR3: TGTGCCAGCAGCTTAGGTTATAGCAATCAGCCCCAGCATTTT. It yields the protein CASSLGYSNQPQHF.

The gene calls are TRBV7-9 and TRBJ2-7; D possibly corresponds to TRBD1 (6 bases). The germline V gene has CDR1 SEHNR and CDR2 FQNEAQ (reference sequence). The CDR3 is 13 residues long. Deletions cut 5 bases from V and 5 bases from J, with 13 bases between. CDR3 coding DNA: TGTGCCAGCAGCCAGACAGGATCCAACGAGCAGTACTTC. Translating it yields CASSQTGSNEQYF.

This clone was seen a handful of times. V gene TRBV5-1 combines with J gene TRBJ1-1; D is unresolved. Germline loops: CDR1 SGHRS, CDR2 YFSETQ. Between the trimmed V and J ends, which lost 3 bases and 1 base, there was a span of 13 bases. This CDR3 comprises 15 residues. The CDR3 reads CASSSLGGGNTEAFF. The CDR3 DNA reads as TGCGCCAGCAGCTCACTGGGAGGTGGGAACACTGAAGCTTTCTTT.

The J gene is TRBJ1-2, the V gene TRBV6-6; D ambiguous. The germline V gene has CDR1 MNHNY and CDR2 SVGAGI (reference sequence). The germline V and J ends were trimmed by 0 bases and 3 bases, with 8 bases remaining between them. This CDR3 contains 14 residues. The CDR3 reads CASSYSLGYYGYTF. The CDR3 DNA is TGTGCCAGCAGTTACTCTCTCGGTTACTATGGCTACACCTTC.

J is TRBJ1-1 and V is TRBV9; 8 bases are shared with TRBD1. The germline gives CDR1 SGDLS, CDR2 YYNGEE. This CDR3 is 18 amino acids long. The V gene end was trimmed by 4 bases and the J gene end by 3 bases; junction bases not matched to a gene: 17. CDR3 sequence reads: CASSFPGTGPPGDTEAFF. CDR3 coding DNA: TGTGCCAGCAGCTTCCCCGGGACAGGCCCACCGGGAGACACTGAAGCTTTCTTT.

The chain uses TRBV7-9 and TRBJ1-6; D gene uncertain. The CDR3 runs to 15 residues. CDR1 SEHNR and CDR2 FQNEAQ come from the germline V gene (reference sequence). The V end lost 1 base, the J end lost 1 base, and 5 bases lay between the germline ends. CDR3 DNA: TGTGCCAGCAGCTTAGGGGCTTCCTATAATTCACCCCTCCACTTT. Its protein is CASSLGASYNSPLHF.

The rearrangement uses TRBV2 and TRBJ1-2; D gene uncertain. Germline CDR1 reads SNHLY; CDR2 reads FYNNEI. There are 15 residues in the CDR3. The V gene lost 2 bases and the J gene lost 4 bases, with 14 bases spanning the gap. CDR3 sequence reads: CASSENSKSPYGYTF. The CDR3 coding sequence is TGTGCCAGCAGTGAAAACTCCAAGAGTCCCTATGGCTACACCTTC.

This chain uses TRBV15 with TRBJ1-4, with a possible D match to TRBD1 (5 bases). From germline, CDR1 is LNHNV and CDR2 YYDKDF (reference sequence). Deletions cut 1 base from V and 8 bases from J, with 14 bases between. The CDR3 sequence is 15 residues long. The CDR3 region has the DNA TGTGCCACCAGCAGAGGCTCGGGGGGGAGGGAAAAACTGTTTTTT. It yields the protein CATSRGSGGREKLFF.